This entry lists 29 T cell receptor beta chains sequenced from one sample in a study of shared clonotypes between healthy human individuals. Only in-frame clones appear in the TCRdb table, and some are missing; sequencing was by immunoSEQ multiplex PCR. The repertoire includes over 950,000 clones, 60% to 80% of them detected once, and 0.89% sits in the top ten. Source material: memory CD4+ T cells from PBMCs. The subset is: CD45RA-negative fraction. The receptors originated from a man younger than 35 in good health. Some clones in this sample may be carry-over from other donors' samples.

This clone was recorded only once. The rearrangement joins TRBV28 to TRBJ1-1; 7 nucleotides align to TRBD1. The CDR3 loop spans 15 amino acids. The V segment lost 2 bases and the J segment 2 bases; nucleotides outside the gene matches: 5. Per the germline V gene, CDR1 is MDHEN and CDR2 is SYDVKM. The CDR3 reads CASSLPRTGNTEAFF. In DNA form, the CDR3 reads TGTGCCAGCAGTTTACCCCGGACAGGAAACACTGAAGCTTTCTTT.

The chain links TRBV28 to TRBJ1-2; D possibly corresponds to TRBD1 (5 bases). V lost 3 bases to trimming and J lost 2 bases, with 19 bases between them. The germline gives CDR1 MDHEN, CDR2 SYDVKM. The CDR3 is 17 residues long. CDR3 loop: CASSLAGGAGQNYGYTF. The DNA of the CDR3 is TGTGCCAGCAGTTTGGCCGGTGGGGCAGGGCAAAACTATGGCTACACCTTC.

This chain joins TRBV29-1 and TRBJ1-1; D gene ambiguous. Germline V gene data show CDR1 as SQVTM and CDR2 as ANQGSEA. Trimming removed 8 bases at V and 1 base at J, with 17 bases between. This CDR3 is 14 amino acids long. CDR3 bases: TGCAGCTTCTCCTCGAGACACAAGAACACTGAAGCTTTCTTT. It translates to CSFSSRHKNTEAFF.

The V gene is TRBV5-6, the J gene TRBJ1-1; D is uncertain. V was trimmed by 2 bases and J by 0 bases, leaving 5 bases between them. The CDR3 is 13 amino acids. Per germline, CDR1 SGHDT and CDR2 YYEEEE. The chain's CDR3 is CASSFYMNTEAFF. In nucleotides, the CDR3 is TGTGCCAGCAGCTTTTATATGAACACTGAAGCTTTCTTT.

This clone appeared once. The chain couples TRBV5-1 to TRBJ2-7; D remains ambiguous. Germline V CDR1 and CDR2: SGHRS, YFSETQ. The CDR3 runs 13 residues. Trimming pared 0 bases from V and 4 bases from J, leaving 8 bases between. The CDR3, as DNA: TGCGCCAGCAGCTTGGGACCCTTATACGAGCAGTACTTC. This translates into CASSLGPLYEQYF.

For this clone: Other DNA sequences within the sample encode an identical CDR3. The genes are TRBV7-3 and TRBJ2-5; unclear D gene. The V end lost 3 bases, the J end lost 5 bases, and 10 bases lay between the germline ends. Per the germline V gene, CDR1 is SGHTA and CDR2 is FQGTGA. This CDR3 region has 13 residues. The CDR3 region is CASSFGSRETQYF. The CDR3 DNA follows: TGTGCCAGCAGCTTCGGTAGTAGGGAGACCCAGTACTTC.

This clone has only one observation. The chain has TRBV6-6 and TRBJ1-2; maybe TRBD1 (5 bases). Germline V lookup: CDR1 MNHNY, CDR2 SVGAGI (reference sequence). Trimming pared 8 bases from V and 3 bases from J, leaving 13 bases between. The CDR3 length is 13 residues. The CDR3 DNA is TGTGCCAGCGCATGGCAGGGTGACTATGGCTACACCTTC. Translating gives CASAWQGDYGYTF.

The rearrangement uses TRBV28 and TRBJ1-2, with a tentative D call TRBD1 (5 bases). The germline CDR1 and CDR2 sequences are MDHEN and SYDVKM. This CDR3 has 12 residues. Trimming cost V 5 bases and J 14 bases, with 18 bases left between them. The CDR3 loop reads CASSATQVRGTF. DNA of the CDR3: TGTGCCAGCAGTGCCACCCAGGTTCGGGGGACCTTC.

CDR3 sequence: CASSQLAGVTDTQYF. The CDR3 nucleotides are TGCGCCAGCAGCCAACTAGCGGGAGTGACAGATACGCAGTATTTT. V and J are TRBV4-1 and TRBJ2-3, with 10 bases identical to TRBD2. CDR1 is MGHRA, CDR2 YSYEKL, per germline. The CDR3 is 15 residues long. Trimming cost V 2 bases and J 3 bases; bases outside gene matches: 2.

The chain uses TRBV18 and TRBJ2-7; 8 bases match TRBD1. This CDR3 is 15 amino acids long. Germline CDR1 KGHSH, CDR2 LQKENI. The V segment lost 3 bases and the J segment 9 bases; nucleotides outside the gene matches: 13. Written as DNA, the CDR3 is TGTGCCAGCTCACCCGCAATGACAGGGGATGCTCGGCAGTACTTC. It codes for CASSPAMTGDARQYF.

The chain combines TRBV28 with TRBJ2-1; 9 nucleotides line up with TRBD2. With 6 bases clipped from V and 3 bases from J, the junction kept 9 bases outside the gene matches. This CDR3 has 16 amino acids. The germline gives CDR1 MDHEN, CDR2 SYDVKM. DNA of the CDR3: TGTGCCAGCAGCCCCCCGCGGGGGGGTGGCTACAATGAGCAGTTCTTC. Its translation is CASSPPRGGGYNEQFF.

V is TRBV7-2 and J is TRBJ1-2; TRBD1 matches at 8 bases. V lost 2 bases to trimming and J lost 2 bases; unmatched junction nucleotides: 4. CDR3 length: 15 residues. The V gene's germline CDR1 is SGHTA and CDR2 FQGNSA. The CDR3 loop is CASSLNGQGNYGYTF. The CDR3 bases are TGTGCCAGCAGCTTAAATGGACAGGGAAACTATGGCTACACCTTC.

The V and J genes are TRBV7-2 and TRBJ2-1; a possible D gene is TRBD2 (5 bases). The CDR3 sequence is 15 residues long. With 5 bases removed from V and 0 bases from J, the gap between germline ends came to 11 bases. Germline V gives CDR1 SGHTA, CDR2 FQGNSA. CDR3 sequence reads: CASSRSGDSYNEQFF. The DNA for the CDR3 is TGTGCCAGCAGCCGAAGCGGAGACTCCTACAATGAGCAGTTCTTC. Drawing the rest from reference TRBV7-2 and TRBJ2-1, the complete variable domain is GAGVSQSPSNKVTEKGKDVELRCDPISGHTALYWYRQSLGQGLEFLIYFQGNSAPDKSGLPSDRFSAERTGGSVSTLTIQRTQQEDSAVYLCASSRSGDSYNEQFFGPGTRLTVL.

CDR3 sequence reads: CASSGGTTNEKLFF. The CDR3 nucleotides are TGTGCCAGCAGCGGAGGGACAACTAATGAAAAACTGTTTTTT. V is TRBV7-9 and J is TRBJ1-4; no firm D call. The CDR3 sequence is 14 residues long. CDR1 and CDR2 (germline): SEHNR, FQNEAQ (reference sequence). Trimming took 5 bases from V and 0 from J, leaving 7 bases between them.

The CDR3 sequence is CASGRPAGTSYNEQFF. CDR3 DNA sequence: TGTGCCAGCGGCAGGCCTGCGGGGACCTCCTACAATGAGCAGTTCTTC. The chain carries TRBV27 and TRBJ2-1; tentatively, D is TRBD2 (6 bases). The germline gives CDR1 MNHEY, CDR2 SMNVEV (reference sequence). V was shortened by 8 bases and J by 0 bases, with 17 bases between the two germline ends. There are 16 residues in the CDR3.

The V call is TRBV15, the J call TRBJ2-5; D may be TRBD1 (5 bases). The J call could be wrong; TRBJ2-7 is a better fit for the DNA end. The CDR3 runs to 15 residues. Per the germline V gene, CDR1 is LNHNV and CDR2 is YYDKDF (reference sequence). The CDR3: CATSRVGRGSYEQYF. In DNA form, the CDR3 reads TGTGCCACCAGCAGAGTCGGTAGGGGTTCCTACGAGCAGTACTTC.

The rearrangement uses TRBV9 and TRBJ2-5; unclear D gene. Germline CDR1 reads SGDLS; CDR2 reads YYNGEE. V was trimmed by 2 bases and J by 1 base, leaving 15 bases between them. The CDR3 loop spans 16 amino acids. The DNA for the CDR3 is TGTGCCAGCAGCGTGCGCAGCAACTCGCCCCAAGAGACCCAGTACTTC. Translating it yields CASSVRSNSPQETQYF. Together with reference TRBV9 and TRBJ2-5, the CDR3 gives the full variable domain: DSGVTQTPKHLITATGQRVTLRCSPRSGDLSVYWYQQSLDQGLQFLIQYYNGEERAKGNILERFSAQQFPDLHSELNLSSLELGDSALYFCASSVRSNSPQETQYFGPGTRLLVL.

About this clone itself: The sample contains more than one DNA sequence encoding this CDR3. This chain's CDR3 is CASSPGTGNEQYF. CDR3 bases: TGCGCCAGCAGCCCAGGGACAGGCAACGAGCAGTACTTC. The rearrangement joins TRBV5-1 to TRBJ2-7, with 8 bases that match TRBD1. Germline CDR1 and CDR2: SGHRS and YFSETQ. The V gene end was trimmed by 4 bases and the J gene end by 5 bases; junction bases not matched to a gene: 5. The CDR3 contains 13 residues. The full variable domain, with the rest looked up from reference TRBV5-1 and TRBJ2-7, is KAGVTQTPRYLIKTRGQQVTLSCSPISGHRSVSWYQQTPGQGLQFLFEYFSETQRNKGNFPGRFSGRQFSNSRSEMNVSTLELGDSALYLCASSPGTGNEQYFGPGTRLTVT.

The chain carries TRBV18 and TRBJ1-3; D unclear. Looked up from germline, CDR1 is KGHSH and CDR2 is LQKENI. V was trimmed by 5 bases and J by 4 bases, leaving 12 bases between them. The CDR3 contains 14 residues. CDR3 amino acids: CASSWGAGGNTIYF. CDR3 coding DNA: TGTGCCAGCTCATGGGGAGCTGGGGGAAACACCATATATTTT.

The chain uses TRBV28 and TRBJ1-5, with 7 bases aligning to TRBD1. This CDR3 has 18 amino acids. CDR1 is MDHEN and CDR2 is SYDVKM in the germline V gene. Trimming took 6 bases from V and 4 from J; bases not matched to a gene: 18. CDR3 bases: TGTGCCAGCAGGGCGGGGGGATCCGGGACAGCAGATAATCAGCCCCAGCATTTT. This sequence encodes CASRAGGSGTADNQPQHF.

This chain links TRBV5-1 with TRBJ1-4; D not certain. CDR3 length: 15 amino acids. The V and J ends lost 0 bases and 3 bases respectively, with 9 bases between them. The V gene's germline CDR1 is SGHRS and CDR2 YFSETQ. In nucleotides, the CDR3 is TGCGCCAGCAGCTTGGACACGGGCGCTAATGAAAAACTGTTTTTT. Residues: CASSLDTGANEKLFF.

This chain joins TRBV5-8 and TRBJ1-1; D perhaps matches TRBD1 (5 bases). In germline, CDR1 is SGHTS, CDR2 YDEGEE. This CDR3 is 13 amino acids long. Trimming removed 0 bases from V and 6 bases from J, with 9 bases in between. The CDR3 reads CASSLEGIAEAFF. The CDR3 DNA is TGTGCCAGCAGCTTGGAGGGGATCGCTGAAGCTTTCTTT. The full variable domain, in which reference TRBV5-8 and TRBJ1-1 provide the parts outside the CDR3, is EAGVTQSPTHLIKTRGQQATLRCSPISGHTSVYWYQQALGLGLQFLLWYDEGEERNRGNFPPRFSGRQFPNYSSELNVNALELEDSALYLCASSLEGIAEAFFGQGTRLTVV.

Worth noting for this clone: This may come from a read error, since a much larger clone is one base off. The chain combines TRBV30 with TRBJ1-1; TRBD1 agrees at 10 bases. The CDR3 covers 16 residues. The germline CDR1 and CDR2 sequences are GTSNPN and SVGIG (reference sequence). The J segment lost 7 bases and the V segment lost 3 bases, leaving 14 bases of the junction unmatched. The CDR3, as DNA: TGTGCCTGGAGCCATCCCGGGACAGGGGATGGGGGTGAAGCTTTCTTT. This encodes CAWSHPGTGDGGEAFF.

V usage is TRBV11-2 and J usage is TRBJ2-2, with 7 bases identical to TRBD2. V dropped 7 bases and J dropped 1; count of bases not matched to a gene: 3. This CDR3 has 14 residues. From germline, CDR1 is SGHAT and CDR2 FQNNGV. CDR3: CASNRGVNTGELFF. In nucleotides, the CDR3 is TGTGCCAGCAACCGGGGGGTGAACACCGGGGAGCTGTTTTTT.

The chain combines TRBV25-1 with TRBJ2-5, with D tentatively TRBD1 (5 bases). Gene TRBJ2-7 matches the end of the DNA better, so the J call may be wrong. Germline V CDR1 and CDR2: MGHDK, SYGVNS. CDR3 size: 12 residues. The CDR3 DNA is TGTGCCAGCAGTGCACAGGATTACGAGCAGTACTTC. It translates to CASSAQDYEQYF.

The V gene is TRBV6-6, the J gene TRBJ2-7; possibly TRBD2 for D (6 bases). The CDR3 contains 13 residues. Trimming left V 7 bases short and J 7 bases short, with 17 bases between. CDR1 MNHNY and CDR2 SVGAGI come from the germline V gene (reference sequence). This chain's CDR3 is CASKPAGNGEQYF. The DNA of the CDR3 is TGTGCCAGCAAACCAGCGGGCAACGGGGAGCAGTACTTC.

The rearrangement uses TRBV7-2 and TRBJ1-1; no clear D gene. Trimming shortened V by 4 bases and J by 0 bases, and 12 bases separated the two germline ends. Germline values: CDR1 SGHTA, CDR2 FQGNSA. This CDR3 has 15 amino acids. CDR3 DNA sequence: TGTGCCAGCAGCTCCCAATACCAGGTGAACACTGAAGCTTTCTTT. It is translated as CASSSQYQVNTEAFF.

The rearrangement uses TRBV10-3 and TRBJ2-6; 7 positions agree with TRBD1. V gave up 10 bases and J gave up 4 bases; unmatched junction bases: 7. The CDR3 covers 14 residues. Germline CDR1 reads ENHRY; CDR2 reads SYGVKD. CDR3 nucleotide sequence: TGTGCCACGAGGGACAGCCAGGGGGCCAACGTCCTGACTTTC. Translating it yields CATRDSQGANVLTF.

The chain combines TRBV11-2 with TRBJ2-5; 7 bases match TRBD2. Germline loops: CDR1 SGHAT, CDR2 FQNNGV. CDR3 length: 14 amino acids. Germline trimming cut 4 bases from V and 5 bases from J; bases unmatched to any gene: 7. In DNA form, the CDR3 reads TGTGCCAGCAGCTCGGGACCAGCGGGGGAGACCCAGTACTTC. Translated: CASSSGPAGETQYF.